A selection of T cell receptor beta chains follows, all from one sample in a study of blood T cell repertoires in COVID-19. The repertoire was sequenced with immunoSEQ multiplex PCR; TCRdb's copy has only in-frame clones and lacks some. The table records 100,000 to 120,000 clones, 80% to 85% of them present only once. The sequenced sample was peripheral blood. The receptors were sampled from a man aged 80 or over with acute or convalescent COVID-19. The conserved cysteine and the conserved F or W are not part of the CDR3 here.

J,V,CDR3
TRBJ2-1,TRBV28,ASTGQYNEQF
TRBJ2-2,TRBV28,ASSLVGGPGELF
TRBJ2-3,TRBV5-1,ASSLEMGSGRGTDTQY
TRBJ2-7,TRBV11-3,ASSLGLQYEQY
TRBJ2-2,TRBV7-3,ASSLRQGAVGELF
TRBJ1-3,TRBV7-9,ASSLFYRNSGNTIY
TRBJ1-2,TRBV6-2/TRBV6-3,ASSSYPGRGVYGYT
TRBJ1-3,TRBV6-5,ASSYRNLGGNTIY
TRBJ2-7,TRBV7-9,ASSFYRGYEQY
TRBJ1-5,TRBV27,ASSPGTGNQPQH
TRBJ1-5,TRBV18,ASSRGGPNQPQH
TRBJ1-5,TRBV2,ASSEIRGGQPQH
TRBJ2-1,TRBV11-2,ASSSRTSGRYNEQF
TRBJ2-5,TRBV18,ASSSSTGSVETQY
TRBJ2-1,TRBV11-2,ASSSGRRFGEQF
TRBJ2-3,TRBV5-1,ASSLSSGTDTQY
TRBJ1-2,TRBV6-5,ASRTVSYGYT
TRBJ2-2,TRBV2,ASTGQMNTGELF
TRBJ1-1,TRBV5-1,ASSLDGGAGTEAF
TRBJ1-6,TRBV18,ASSPEGNSPLH
TRBJ1-3,TRBV2,ASSEDRGYATGNTIY
TRBJ2-6,TRBV28,ASSITYSGANVLT
TRBJ1-5,TRBV28,ASSFIRQGGNQPQH
TRBJ1-2,TRBV7-9,ASSFRQGNYGYT
TRBJ1-1,TRBV18,ASSPDRGLGNTEAF
TRBJ2-1,TRBV19,ASSIGTSGSNEQF
TRBJ2-1,TRBV29-1,SVRTSGAYNEQF
TRBJ1-1,TRBV30,ASSRQGTEAF
TRBJ1-1,TRBV19,ASSTSGTGFYTEAF
TRBJ2-7,TRBV19,ASSTSGLSPTEQY
TRBJ2-2,TRBV7-9,ASSLIGTRTGELF
TRBJ2-3,TRBV7-3,ASSFAGGGTDTQY
TRBJ1-4,TRBV15,ATSRAKDRGLF
TRBJ2-7,TRBV27,ASSSHPSGRGDEQY
TRBJ2-7,TRBV5-1,ASSKPGQPEQY
TRBJ1-2,TRBV5-1,ASSLDSQSRQGGGYT
TRBJ1-1,TRBV18,ASSPSQANTEAF
TRBJ2-7,TRBV7-9,ASSRQGLAAGYEQY
TRBJ1-1,TRBV27,ASRQQGYTEAF
TRBJ2-5,TRBV11-2,ASSSTKQETQY
TRBJ2-7,TRBV10-2,ASSDPQEFTYEQY
TRBJ1-2,TRBV28,ASSDISRDTSRYT
TRBJ2-7,TRBV2,ASKVGLAGVSYEQY
TRBJ2-3,TRBV15,ATSRDAQGSDTQY
TRBJ2-1,TRBV6-1,ASSEGQGWSYNEQF
TRBJ2-7,TRBV7-2,ASSPAYEQY
TRBJ2-7,TRBV2,ASSQGQGFDEQY
TRBJ2-3,TRBV7-8,ASSLAGGSGFTDTQY
TRBJ1-1,TRBV28,ASSLSPQGASEAF